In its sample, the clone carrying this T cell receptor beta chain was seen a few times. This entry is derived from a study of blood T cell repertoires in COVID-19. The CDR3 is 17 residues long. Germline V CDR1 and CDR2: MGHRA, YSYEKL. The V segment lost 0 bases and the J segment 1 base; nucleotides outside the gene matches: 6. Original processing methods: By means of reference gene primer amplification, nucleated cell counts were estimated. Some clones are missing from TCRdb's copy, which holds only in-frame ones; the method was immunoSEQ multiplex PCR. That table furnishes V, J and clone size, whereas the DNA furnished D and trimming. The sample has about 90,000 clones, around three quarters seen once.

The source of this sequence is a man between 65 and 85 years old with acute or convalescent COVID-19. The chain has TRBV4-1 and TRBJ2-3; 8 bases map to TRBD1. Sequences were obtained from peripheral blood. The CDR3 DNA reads TGCGCCAGCAGCCAAGATCGGACAGGGATGGGCACAGATACGCAGTATTTT. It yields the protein CASSQDRTGMGTDTQYF.